This record concerns one T cell receptor (beta chain) sequence. The same CDR3 is also encoded by other DNA sequences in this sample. Investigators reverse transcribed all isolated RNA, so they sequenced expressed TCRB transcripts. Sequencing used immunoSEQ multiplex PCR; TCRdb keeps in-frame clones, though not all of them. The sample includes a few hundred thousand clones, 27% of them seen just once. This specimen comes from a study of beta chain features in type 1 diabetes. CDR1 is GTSNPN and CDR2 is SVGIG in the germline V gene (reference sequence). The germline V and J ends were trimmed by 0 bases and 1 base, with 9 bases remaining between them. The CDR3 is made up of 14 amino acids.

This TCR derives from a young man in good health. This chain connects TRBV30 to TRBJ1-1; D unclear. The sample taken for sequencing was central memory CD4+ T cells from blood. CDR3 residues: CAWSVGRKNTEAFF. The CDR3 DNA sequence: TGTGCCTGGAGTGTAGGAAGGAAGAACACTGAAGCTTTCTTT. The complete variable domain, with remaining parts taken from reference TRBV30 and TRBJ1-1, reads SQTIHQWPATLVQPVGSPLSLECTVEGTSNPNLYWYRQAAGRGLQLLFYSVGIGQISSEVPQNLSASRPQDRQFILSSKKLLLSDSGFYLCAWSVGRKNTEAFFGQGTRLTVV.